This TCR beta chain is drawn from a study of blood T cell repertoires in COVID-19. Study overall: Some COVID-19 samples were acute and others convalescent; all came from the United States, Italy and Spain. PBMCs, B-cell-depleted T cells, or T cells provided the cDNA or gDNA that made up the material.

The count of this clone is one. Original processing methods: Amplification of reference gene primers was used by the study to estimate nucleated cell counts. The method was immunoSEQ multiplex PCR; TCRdb's version includes in-frame clones alone and lacks a portion of them. The V and J calls and clone size are taken from that table; D and trimming were inferred from the DNA. The sample lists 150,000 to 200,000 clones, around 83% seen once, with more than 0.75% in the top ten. Sequenced sample: peripheral blood. The receptor was isolated from a man aged 18 to 30 with acute or convalescent COVID-19.

CDR3 loop: CASSRTSGGNNEQFF. CDR3 in DNA: TGTGCCAGCTCACGGACTAGCGGGGGGAACAATGAGCAGTTCTTC. The chain is built from TRBV18 and TRBJ2-1; 14 nucleotides align to TRBD2. This CDR3 is built from 15 residues. Germline CDR1 KGHSH, CDR2 LQKENI. The junction had 1 base not matched to a gene; V was cut back by 4 bases and J by 5 bases.